This entry is about one TCR beta chain. The sample comes from a study of blood T cell repertoires in COVID-19. Study overall: PBMCs, B-cell-depleted T cells, or T cells provided the cDNA or gDNA that made up the material.

Germline trimming cut 4 bases from V and 9 bases from J; bases unmatched to any gene: 12. The CDR3 is 15 residues long. Germline CDR1 reads SEHNR; CDR2 reads FQNEAQ (reference sequence). Generated by immunoSEQ multiplex PCR, the TCRdb table keeps only in-frame clones and is missing some. The table includes 75,000 to 100,000 clones, over 70% detected once. This chain connects TRBV7-9 to TRBJ2-3; 8 nucleotides agree with TRBD2. The source material was peripheral blood. The TCR was taken from an elderly woman with acute or convalescent COVID-19. The CDR3 DNA reads as TGTGCCAGCAGCTACTTCGGGGCCGCGGGGGGAACGCAGTATTTT. This codes for CASSYFGAAGGTQYF.